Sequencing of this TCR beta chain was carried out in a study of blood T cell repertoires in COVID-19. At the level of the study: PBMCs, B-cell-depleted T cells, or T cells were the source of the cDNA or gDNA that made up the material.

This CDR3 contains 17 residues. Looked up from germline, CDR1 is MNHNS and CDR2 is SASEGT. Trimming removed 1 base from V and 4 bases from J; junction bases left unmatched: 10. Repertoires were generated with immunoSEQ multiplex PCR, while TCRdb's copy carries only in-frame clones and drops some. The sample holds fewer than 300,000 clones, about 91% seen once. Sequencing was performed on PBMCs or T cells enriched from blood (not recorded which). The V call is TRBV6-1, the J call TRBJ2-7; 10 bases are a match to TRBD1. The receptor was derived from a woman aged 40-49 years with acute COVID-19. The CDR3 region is CASSEGRRGQGWYEQYV. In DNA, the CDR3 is TGTGCCAGCAGTGAAGGGAGGCGGGGACAGGGGTGGTACGAGCAGTACGTC.